This T cell receptor beta chain was identified in a study of early T cells in non-severe SARS-CoV-2 infection. Study-wide background: It was bulk RNA from unsorted whole blood that was sequenced, and the chains were unpaired. Study-level points and caveats: Comparison of clonotypes with VDJdb favored anti-spike CD8 responses while missing private and CD4 specificities.

The ends were cut back, 8 bases at V and 1 base at J, with 14 bases in the middle. The CDR3 loop spans 13 amino acids. Germline V gives CDR1 GTSNPN, CDR2 SVGIG (reference sequence). This clonotype was picked up a small number of times. Its matching antigen is unknown. In the library, individual cDNA molecules carried attached unique molecular identifiers. From the 5' RACE reads, TCRdb called clonotypes with MiXCR, one entry per CDR3 protein. This sample carries 75,000 or so distinct CDR3 sequences, around 14% of them seen once, and the ten largest clones take approximately 10%. Sequencing input: whole blood. This TCR was sampled from an adult who was a healthcare worker with PCR-confirmed SARS-CoV-2 infection or an uninfected control (not recorded which). The gene calls are TRBV30 and TRBJ1-2; D is possibly TRBD1 (5 bases). CDR3 DNA: TGTGCCAAGGGGCAGAAGTTTAACTATGGCTACACCTTC. Translation gives CAKGQKFNYGYTF.